The rows below give T cell receptor beta chains drawn from one sample of a study of CD8+CD57+ T cells in acquired aplastic anemia. TCRdb itself ran the reads through MiXCR, one entry per CDR3 protein. Of 180,000 or so distinct CDR3 sequences in the sample, roughly half are singletons; the top ten hold around 3%. The material sequenced was sorted CD4+, CD8+, or CD8+CD57+ T cells (not recorded which) from PBMCs. The receptors were sampled from a human donor in good health. Both conserved end residues are trimmed from each CDR3.

CDR3: ASSPGGQGYGYT; V: TRBV28; J: TRBJ1-2
CDR3: SARTVASNQPQH; V: TRBV20-1; J: TRBJ1-5
CDR3: ASSARGGETQY; V: TRBV3-1; J: TRBJ2-5
CDR3: ASSSDISQPQH; V: TRBV7-2; J: TRBJ1-5
CDR3: ASSLERRETQY; V: TRBV7-3; J: TRBJ2-5
CDR3: ASSEVTQSSYNEQF; V: TRBV10-2; J: TRBJ2-1
CDR3: ASSEGRESNQPQH; V: TRBV6-1; J: TRBJ1-5
CDR3: ATGDRDPRETQY; V: TRBV10-3; J: TRBJ2-5
CDR3: ASSVEGDRLH; V: TRBV9; J: TRBJ1-6
CDR3: SARDVDRADSPLH; V: TRBV20-1; J: TRBJ1-6
CDR3: ASIRGALQETQY; V: TRBV6-1; J: TRBJ2-5
CDR3: ASSRRTGRSGELF; V: TRBV2; J: TRBJ2-2
CDR3: SAPFESDTQY; V: TRBV20-1; J: TRBJ2-3
CDR3: ASSVAKGGNTEAF; V: TRBV9; J: TRBJ1-1
CDR3: ASSEQGKLSGELF; V: TRBV9; J: TRBJ2-2
CDR3: AVGQVNQPQH; V: TRBV10-3; J: TRBJ1-5
CDR3: SAREGGARQPQH; V: TRBV20-1; J: TRBJ1-5
CDR3: ASRNAKREGAETQY; V: TRBV9; J: TRBJ2-5
CDR3: ASSVWSRGPDNEQF; V: TRBV12-3/TRBV12-4; J: TRBJ2-1
CDR3: SAPSGDTQY; V: TRBV20-1; J: TRBJ2-3
CDR3: ASSVTPQTYEQY; V: TRBV9; J: TRBJ2-7
CDR3: AWSVRGSTEAF; V: TRBV30; J: TRBJ1-1
CDR3: SGGGLYTGELF; V: TRBV29-1; J: TRBJ2-2
CDR3: ASSPASLDYGYT; V: TRBV28; J: TRBJ1-2
CDR3: ATRDVDSGNTIY; V: TRBV10-3; J: TRBJ1-3
CDR3: ASSPMTSGGHGGEQY; V: TRBV7-8; J: TRBJ2-7
CDR3: ASSPPRDNFRETQY; V: TRBV12-3/TRBV12-4; J: TRBJ2-5
CDR3: ASSLLAGVPTEQF; V: TRBV5-1; J: TRBJ2-1
CDR3: SAAGQGVEKLF; V: TRBV20-1; J: TRBJ1-4
CDR3: AISSQGIDTQY; V: TRBV10-3; J: TRBJ2-3
CDR3: AISEGHPGRLNTEAF; V: TRBV10-3; J: TRBJ1-1
CDR3: ASSRTGRNEQF; V: TRBV5-1; J: TRBJ2-1
CDR3: ATRIHSYSGANVLT; V: TRBV24-1; J: TRBJ2-6
CDR3: ASSLDSLGSNSPLH; V: TRBV7-3; J: TRBJ1-6
CDR3: ASSREGQGYEQF; V: TRBV18; J: TRBJ2-1
CDR3: ASSLLSETQY; V: TRBV7-9; J: TRBJ2-5
CDR3: ASMQQRSGYEQY; V: TRBV10-1; J: TRBJ2-7
CDR3: AWSVSGNNQPQH; V: TRBV30; J: TRBJ1-5
CDR3: ATRQGGNGYT; V: TRBV6-1; J: TRBJ1-2
CDR3: ASSQGLASNEQF; V: TRBV4-3; J: TRBJ2-1
CDR3: AISEGLPGASQY; V: TRBV10-3; J: TRBJ2-5
CDR3: SAREGAETNYGYT; V: TRBV20-1; J: TRBJ1-2
CDR3: TDRDTYGYT; V: TRBV29-1; J: TRBJ1-2
CDR3: ASSLNLGEQC; V: TRBV7-7; J: TRBJ2-7
CDR3: ASSLPGTNYEQY; V: TRBV7-7; J: TRBJ2-7
CDR3: ASNVRGRNEQY; V: TRBV19; J: TRBJ2-7
CDR3: ASSQERLAGVRF; V: TRBV4-3; J: TRBJ2-1
CDR3: ASSPSRGSTDTQY; V: TRBV3-1; J: TRBJ2-3